This T cell receptor (beta chain) was sequenced for a study of T-cell memory formation after mild COVID-19. The study, taken as a whole, reports: The authors did not confirm SARS-CoV-2 specificity of second-wave clones peaking day 37. Certain responding clones were present in pre-infection memory, suggesting participation of cross-reactive memory.

The germline V and J ends were trimmed by 3 bases and 4 bases, with 11 bases remaining between them. Looked up from germline, CDR1 is SGHRS and CDR2 is YFSETQ. This CDR3 is built from 14 residues. This clonotype has a count of ten or more. The antigen remains undetermined. TCRdb re-called the 5' RACE reads with MiXCR, one entry per CDR3 protein. The data hold 200,000 to 300,000 distinct CDR3 sequences, with 8% to 9.5% observed a single time. The sequence came from a man younger than 30 who had mild COVID-19 (a few samples of this study predate the infection). Cell type and time point are not known. Sequences were obtained from PBMCs or a T cell subset sorted from them (not recorded which). The chain is built from TRBV5-1 and TRBJ2-1; D might be TRBD2 (5 bases). CDR3: CASSSPRGYNEQFF. CDR3 coding DNA: TGCGCCAGCAGCTCCCCGCGCGGGTACAATGAGCAGTTCTTC. The complete variable domain, with remaining parts taken from reference TRBV5-1 and TRBJ2-1, reads KAGVTQTPRYLIKTRGQQVTLSCSPISGHRSVSWYQQTPGQGLQFLFEYFSETQRNKGNFPGRFSGRQFSNSRSEMNVSTLELGDSALYLCASSSPRGYNEQFFGPGTRLTVL.